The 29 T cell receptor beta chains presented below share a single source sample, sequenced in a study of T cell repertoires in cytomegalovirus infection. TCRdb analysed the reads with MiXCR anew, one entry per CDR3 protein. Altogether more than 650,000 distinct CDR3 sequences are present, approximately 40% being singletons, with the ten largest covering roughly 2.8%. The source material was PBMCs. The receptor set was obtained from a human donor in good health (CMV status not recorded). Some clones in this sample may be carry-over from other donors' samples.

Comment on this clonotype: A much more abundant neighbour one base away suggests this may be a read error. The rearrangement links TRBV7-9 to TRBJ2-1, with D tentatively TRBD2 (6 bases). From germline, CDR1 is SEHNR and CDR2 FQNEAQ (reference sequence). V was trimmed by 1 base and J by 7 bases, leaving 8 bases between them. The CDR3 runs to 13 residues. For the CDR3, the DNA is TGTGCCAGCAGCTTAGAAGGGAGGAATGAGCAGTTCTTC. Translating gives CASSLEGRNEQFF.

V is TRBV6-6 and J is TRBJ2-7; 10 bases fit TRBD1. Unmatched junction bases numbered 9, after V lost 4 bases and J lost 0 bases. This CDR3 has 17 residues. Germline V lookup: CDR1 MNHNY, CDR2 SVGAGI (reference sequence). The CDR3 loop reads CASSSLFDRGRSYEQYF. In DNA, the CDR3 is TGTGCCAGCAGTTCGCTGTTTGACAGGGGGCGCTCCTACGAGCAGTACTTC.

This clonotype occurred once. Here the CDR3 DNA reads TGTGCCAGCTACGTGACCGGAATATGGACTGAAGCTTTCTTT. Translation: CASYVTGIWTEAFF. The chain couples TRBV7-2 to TRBJ1-1; D call uncertain. Trimming took off 8 bases at V and 5 bases at J, with 18 bases between the two ends. Germline-derived CDR1 and CDR2 are SGHTA and FQGNSA. The CDR3 is 14 amino acids.

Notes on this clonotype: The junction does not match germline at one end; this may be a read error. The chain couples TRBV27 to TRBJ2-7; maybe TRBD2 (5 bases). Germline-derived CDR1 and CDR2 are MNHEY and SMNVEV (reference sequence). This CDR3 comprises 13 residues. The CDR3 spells CASSPGITWEHYF. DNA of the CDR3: TGTGCCAGCAGTCCTGGGATCACTTGGGAGCATTACTTC.

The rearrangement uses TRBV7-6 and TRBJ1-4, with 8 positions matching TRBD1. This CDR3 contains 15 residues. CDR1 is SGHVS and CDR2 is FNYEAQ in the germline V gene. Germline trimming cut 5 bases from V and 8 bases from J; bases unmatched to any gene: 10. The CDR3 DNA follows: TGTGCCAGCAGCCCCGGACAGGGAATAGAGGAAAAACTGTTTTTT. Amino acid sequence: CASSPGQGIEEKLFF.

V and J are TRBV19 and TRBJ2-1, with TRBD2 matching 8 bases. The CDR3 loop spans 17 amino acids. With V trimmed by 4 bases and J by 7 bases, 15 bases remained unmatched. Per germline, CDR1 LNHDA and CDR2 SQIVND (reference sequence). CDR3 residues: CASSTSGSGRGRNEQFF. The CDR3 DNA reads TGTGCCAGTAGTACCTCAGGGAGCGGGAGAGGTCGGAATGAGCAGTTCTTC.

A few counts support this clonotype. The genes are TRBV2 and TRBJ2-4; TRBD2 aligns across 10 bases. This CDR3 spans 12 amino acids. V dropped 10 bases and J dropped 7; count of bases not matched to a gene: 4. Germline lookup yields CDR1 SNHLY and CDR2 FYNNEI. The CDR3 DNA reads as TGTGCCACTCTAGCGGGAGAGAACATTCAGTACTTC. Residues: CATLAGENIQYF. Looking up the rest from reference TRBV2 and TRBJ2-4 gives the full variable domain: EPEVTQTPSHQVTQMGQEVILRCVPISNHLYFYWYRQILGQKVEFLVSFYNNEISEKSEIFDDQFSVERPDGSNFTLKIRSTKLEDSAMYFCATLAGENIQYFGAGTRLSVL.

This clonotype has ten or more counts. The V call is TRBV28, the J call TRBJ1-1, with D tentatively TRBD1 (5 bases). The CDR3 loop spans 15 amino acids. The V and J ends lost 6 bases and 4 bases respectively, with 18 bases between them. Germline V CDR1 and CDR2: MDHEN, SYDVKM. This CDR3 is CASSGGLSGVTEAFF. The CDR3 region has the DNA TGTGCCAGCAGCGGAGGCCTTTCGGGGGTCACTGAAGCTTTCTTT.

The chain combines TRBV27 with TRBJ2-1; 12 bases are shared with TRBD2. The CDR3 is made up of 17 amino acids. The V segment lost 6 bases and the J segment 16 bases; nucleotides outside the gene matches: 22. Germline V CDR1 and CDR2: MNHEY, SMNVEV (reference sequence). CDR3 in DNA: TGTGCCAGCAGCCGGGATCCTCGACTAGCGGGAGTAAGGGGGGAATTCTTC. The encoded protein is CASSRDPRLAGVRGEFF.

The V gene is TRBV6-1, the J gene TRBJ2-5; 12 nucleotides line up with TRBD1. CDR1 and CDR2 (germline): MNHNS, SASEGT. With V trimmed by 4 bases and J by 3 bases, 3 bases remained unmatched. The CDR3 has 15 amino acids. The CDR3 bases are TGTGCCAGCAGTGGGGACAGGGGGCGCGAAGAGACCCAGTACTTC. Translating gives CASSGDRGREETQYF.

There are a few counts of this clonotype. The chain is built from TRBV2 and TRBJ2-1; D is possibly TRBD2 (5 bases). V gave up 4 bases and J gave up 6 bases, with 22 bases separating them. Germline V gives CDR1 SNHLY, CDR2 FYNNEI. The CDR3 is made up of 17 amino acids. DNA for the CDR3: TGTGCCAGCAGTGGCCCGGGGAGAATGACCAGTCGCAATGAGCAGTTCTTC. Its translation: CASSGPGRMTSRNEQFF.

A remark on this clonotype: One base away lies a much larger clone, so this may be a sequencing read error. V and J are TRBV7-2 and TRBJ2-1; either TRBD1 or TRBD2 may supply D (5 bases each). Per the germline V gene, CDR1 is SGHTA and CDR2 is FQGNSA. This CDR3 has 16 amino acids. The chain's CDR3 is CSSSLGVHSGGNEQFF. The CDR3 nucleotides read TGTTCCAGCAGCTTAGGGGTGCACAGCGGTGGGAATGAGCAGTTCTTC.

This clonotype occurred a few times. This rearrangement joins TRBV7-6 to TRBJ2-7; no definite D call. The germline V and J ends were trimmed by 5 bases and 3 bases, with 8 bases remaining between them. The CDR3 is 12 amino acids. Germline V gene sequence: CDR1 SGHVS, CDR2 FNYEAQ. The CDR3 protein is CASSQVDYEQYF. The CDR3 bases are TGTGCCAGCAGCCAGGTAGACTACGAGCAGTACTTC.

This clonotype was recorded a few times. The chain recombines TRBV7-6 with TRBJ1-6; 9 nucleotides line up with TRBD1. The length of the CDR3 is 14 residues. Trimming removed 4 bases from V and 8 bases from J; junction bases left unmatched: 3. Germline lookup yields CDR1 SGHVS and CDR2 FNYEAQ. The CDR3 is CASSYRTGDSPLHF. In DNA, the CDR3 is TGTGCCAGCAGCTATCGGACAGGGGATTCACCCCTCCACTTT.

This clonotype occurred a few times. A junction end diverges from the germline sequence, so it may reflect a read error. CDR3 DNA: TGTGCCCGCAGCCCCGGAGGGCACACTGAAGCTTTCTTT. It encodes CARSPGGHTEAFF. The genes are TRBV6-8 and TRBJ1-1; D remains ambiguous. The CDR3 extends over 13 amino acids. Germline CDR1 is MNHGY and CDR2 is SAAAGT.

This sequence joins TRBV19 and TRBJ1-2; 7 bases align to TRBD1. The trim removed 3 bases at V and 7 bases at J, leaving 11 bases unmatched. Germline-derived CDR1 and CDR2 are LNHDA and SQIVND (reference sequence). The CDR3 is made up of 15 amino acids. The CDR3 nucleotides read TGTGCCAGTAGTATTGCCAGGGGGGATTATGGTGGCTACACCTTC. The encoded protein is CASSIARGDYGGYTF.

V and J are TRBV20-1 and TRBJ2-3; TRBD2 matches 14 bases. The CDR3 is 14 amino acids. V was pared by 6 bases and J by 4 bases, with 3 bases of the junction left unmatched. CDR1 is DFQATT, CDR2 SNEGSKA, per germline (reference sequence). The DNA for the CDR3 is TGCAGTGCCCGACTAGCGGGAGGGGCAGATACGCAGTATTTT. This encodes CSARLAGGADTQYF.

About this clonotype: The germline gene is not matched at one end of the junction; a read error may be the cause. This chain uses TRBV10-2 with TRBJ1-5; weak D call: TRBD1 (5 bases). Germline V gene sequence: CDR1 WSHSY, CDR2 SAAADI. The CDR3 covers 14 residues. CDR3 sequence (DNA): TGCACCAGCAGTCTAGCACAGGCCCCTCAGACCCAGCATTTT. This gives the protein CTSSLAQAPQTQHF.

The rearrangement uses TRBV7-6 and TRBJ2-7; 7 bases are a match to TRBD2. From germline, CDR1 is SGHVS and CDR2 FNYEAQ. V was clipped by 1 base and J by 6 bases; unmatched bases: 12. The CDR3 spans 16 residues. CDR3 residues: CASSLGLAGSPSEQYF. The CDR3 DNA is TGTGCCAGCAGCTTAGGACTAGCTGGGTCCCCGTCCGAGCAGTACTTC.

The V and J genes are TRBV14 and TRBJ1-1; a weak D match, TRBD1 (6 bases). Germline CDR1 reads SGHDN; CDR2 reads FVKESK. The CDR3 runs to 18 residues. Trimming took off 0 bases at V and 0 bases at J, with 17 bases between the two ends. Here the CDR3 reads CASSQDSRGGDMNTEAFF. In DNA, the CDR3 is TGTGCCAGCAGCCAAGATTCTCGGGGAGGGGACATGAACACTGAAGCTTTCTTT.

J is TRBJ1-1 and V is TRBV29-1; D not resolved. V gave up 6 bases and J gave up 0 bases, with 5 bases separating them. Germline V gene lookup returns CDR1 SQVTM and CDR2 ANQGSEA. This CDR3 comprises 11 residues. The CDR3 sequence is CSVVMNTEAFF. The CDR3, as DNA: TGCAGCGTGGTCATGAACACTGAAGCTTTCTTT.

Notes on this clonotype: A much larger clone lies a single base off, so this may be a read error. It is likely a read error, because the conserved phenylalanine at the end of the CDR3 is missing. CDR3 loop: CASGGIRRPSYEQYL. CDR3 DNA: TGTGCCAGCGGAGGCATAAGAAGGCCATCCTACGAGCAGTACTTG. The rearrangement uses TRBV28 and TRBJ2-7; possible D gene TRBD2, 5 bases. Germline V gene sequence: CDR1 MDHEN, CDR2 SYDVKM. Trimming left V 8 bases short and J 1 base short, with 18 bases between. This CDR3 has 15 amino acids.

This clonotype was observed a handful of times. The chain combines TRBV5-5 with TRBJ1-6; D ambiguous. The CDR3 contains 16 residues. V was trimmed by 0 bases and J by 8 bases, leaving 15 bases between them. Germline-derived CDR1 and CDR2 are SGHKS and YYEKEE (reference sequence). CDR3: CASSLAQWGRDSPLHF. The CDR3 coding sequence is TGTGCCAGCAGCTTGGCCCAATGGGGTCGGGATTCACCCCTCCACTTT.

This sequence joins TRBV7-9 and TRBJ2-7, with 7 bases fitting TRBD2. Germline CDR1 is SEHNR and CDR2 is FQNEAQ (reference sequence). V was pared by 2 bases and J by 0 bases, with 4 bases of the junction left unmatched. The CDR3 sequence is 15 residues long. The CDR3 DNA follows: TGTGCCAGCAGCTTAAGCGGGGTTAGCTCCTACGAGCAGTACTTC. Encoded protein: CASSLSGVSSYEQYF.

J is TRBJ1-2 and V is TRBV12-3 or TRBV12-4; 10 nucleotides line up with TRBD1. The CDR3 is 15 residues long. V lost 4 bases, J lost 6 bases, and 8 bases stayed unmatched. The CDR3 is CASSSTGTGANGYTF. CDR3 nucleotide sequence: TGTGCCAGCAGTTCAACCGGGACAGGGGCCAATGGCTACACCTTC.

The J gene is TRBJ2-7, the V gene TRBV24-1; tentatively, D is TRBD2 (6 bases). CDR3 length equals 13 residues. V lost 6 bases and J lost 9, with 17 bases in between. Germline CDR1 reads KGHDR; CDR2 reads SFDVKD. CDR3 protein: CATSPGSGVRQYF. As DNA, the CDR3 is TGTGCCACCAGTCCCGGTTCGGGGGTGAGGCAGTACTTC.

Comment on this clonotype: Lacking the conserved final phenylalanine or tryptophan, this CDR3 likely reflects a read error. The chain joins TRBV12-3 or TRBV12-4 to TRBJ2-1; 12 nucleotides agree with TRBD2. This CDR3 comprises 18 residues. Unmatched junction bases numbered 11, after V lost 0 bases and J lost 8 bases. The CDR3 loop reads CASSLARLAGVGTDEQFL. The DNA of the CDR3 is TGTGCCAGCAGTTTAGCCAGACTAGCGGGAGTGGGTACTGATGAGCAGTTCTTA.

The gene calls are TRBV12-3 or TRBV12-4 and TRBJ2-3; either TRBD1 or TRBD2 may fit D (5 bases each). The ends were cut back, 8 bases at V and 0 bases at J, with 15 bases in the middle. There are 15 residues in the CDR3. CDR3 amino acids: CASSNTGPSTDTQYF. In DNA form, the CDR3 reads TGTGCCAGCTCAAATACGGGGCCCAGCACAGATACGCAGTATTTT.

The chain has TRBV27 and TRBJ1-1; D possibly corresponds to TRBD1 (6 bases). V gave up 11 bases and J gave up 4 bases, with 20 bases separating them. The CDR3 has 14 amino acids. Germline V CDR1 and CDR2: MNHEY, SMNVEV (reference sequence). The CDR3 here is CAFVIGGRSTEAFF. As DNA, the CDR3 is TGTGCCTTTGTAATCGGGGGGCGATCCACTGAAGCTTTCTTT.